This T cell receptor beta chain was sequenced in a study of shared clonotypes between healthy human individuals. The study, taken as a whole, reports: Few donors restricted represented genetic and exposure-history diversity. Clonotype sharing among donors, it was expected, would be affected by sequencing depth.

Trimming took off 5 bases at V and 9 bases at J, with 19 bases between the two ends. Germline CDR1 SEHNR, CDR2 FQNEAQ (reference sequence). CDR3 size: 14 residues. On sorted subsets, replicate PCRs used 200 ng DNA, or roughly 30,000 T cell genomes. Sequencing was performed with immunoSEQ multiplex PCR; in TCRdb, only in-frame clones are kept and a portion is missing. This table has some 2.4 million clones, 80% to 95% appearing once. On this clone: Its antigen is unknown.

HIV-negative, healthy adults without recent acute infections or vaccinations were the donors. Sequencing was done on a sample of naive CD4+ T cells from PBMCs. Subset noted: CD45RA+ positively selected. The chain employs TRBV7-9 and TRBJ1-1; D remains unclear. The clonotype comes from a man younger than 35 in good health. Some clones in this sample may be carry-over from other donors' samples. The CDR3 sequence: CASSTIPGVEQAFF. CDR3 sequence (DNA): TGTGCCAGCAGCACCATACCGGGTGTAGAGCAAGCTTTCTTT.